The entry below gives a single TCR beta chain sequence along with its context. The antigen is not known. Every bit of the isolated RNA underwent reverse transcription, so sequencing read expressed TCRB transcripts. Sequencing used immunoSEQ multiplex PCR; TCRdb keeps in-frame clones, though not all of them. The table shows some 150,000 clones, with under 60% occurring only once. The data were obtained in a study of beta chain features in type 1 diabetes. CDR1 and CDR2 (germline): MNHEY, SVGAGI. V trimming: 0 bases; J trimming: 5 bases; junction bases outside the gene matches: 1. This CDR3 contains 15 residues. On average, the one heparinised blood draw given by each donor was around 120 mL. Findings and caveats of the study: Shorter templates might be favored by PCR, equally in patients and controls. When VDJ junctions were examined, type 1 diabetes patients showed fewer insertions and more deletions.

The sample consisted of Tregs from blood. The TCR sequence derives from a man between 18 and 35 years old in good health. The chain has TRBV6-5 and TRBJ1-6, with TRBD1 matching 7 bases. The CDR3 here is CASSYSGQNNSPLHF. The CDR3 DNA follows: TGTGCCAGCAGTTACTCGGGACAGAATAATTCACCCCTCCACTTT.